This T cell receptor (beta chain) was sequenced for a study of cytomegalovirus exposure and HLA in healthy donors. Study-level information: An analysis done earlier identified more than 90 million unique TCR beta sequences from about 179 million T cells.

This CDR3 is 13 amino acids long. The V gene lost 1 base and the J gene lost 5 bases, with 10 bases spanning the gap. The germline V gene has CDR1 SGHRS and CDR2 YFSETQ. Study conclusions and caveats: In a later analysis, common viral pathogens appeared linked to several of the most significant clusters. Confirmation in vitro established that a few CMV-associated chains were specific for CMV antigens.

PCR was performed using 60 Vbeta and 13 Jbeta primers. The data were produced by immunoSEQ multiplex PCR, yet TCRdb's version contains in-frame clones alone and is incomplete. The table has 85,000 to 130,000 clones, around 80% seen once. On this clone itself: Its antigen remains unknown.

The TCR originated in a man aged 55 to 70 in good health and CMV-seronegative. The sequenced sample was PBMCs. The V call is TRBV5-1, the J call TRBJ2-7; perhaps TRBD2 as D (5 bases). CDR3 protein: CASSLSWGDEQYV. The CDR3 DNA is TGCGCCAGCAGCTTGTCCTGGGGAGACGAGCAGTACGTC.